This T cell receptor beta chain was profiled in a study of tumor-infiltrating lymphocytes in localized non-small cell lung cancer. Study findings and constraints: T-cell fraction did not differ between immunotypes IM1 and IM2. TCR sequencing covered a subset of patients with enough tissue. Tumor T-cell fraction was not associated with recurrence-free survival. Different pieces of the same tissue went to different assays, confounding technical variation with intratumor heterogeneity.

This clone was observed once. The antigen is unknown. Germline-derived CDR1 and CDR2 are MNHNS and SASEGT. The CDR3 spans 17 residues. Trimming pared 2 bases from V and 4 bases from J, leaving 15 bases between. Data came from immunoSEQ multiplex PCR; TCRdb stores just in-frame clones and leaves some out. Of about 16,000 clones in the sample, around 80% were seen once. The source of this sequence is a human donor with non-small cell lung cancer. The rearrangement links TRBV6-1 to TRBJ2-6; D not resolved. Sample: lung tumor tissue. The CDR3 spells CASSELPPLLGANVLTF. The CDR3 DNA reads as TGTGCCAGCAGTGAATTACCGCCTCTCCTGGGGGCCAACGTCCTGACTTTC.